This T cell receptor beta chain was found in a study of response to subunit inactivated influenza vaccine. This clonotype has at least ten counts. TCRdb itself ran the RT-PCR reads through MiXCR, one entry per CDR3 protein. Seen here are about 520,000 distinct CDR3 sequences, 6% to 9% observed once, and the top ten hold roughly 14%. Trimming pared 6 bases from V and 13 bases from J, leaving 18 bases between. This CDR3 has 12 amino acids. The J gene is TRBJ2-5, the V gene TRBV12-3 or TRBV12-4, with D perhaps matching TRBD2 (6 bases). This specimen consisted of PBMCs from blood, obtained about 24 months after vaccination. The clonotype originates from a man aged 50 to 69 who received an inactivated influenza vaccine. The CDR3 here is CASSSDYQERYF. DNA for the CDR3: TGTGCCAGCAGCTCGGACTACCAAGAGAGGTACTTC.